The 32 T cell receptor beta chains in this list originate from one sample, sequenced in a study of OX40 agonist ivuxolimab in advanced cancers. Assay used: immunoSEQ multiplex PCR; TCRdb lists only in-frame clones, some missing. This sample has 100,000 to 120,000 clones, with 89% found just once. The source was CD4+ or CD8+ T cells sorted from blood, collected in a trial of the OX40 agonist ivuxolimab. These receptors originate from an adult with an advanced solid tumor such as melanoma, head and neck, liver or kidney cancer.

The genes are TRBV12-5 and TRBJ2-3; 7 nucleotides align to TRBD2. The germline V gene has CDR1 LGHNT and CDR2 FRNRAP. The CDR3 contains 15 residues. Trimming removed 4 bases from V and 1 base from J; junction bases left unmatched: 5. Written as DNA, the CDR3 is TGTGCTAGTGGTTCGGGGCTAGCGGGCACAGATACGCAGTATTTT. Its translation: CASGSGLAGTDTQYF.

The V call is TRBV30, the J call TRBJ2-2; maybe TRBD1 (6 bases). V shed 7 bases and J shed 6 bases, with 12 bases lying between them. CDR1 is GTSNPN, CDR2 SVGIG, per germline (reference sequence). CDR3 length equals 12 residues. In nucleotides, the CDR3 is TGTGCCTCACAGGGTGGCCCCGGGGAGCTGTTTTTT. Its translation: CASQGGPGELFF. Together with reference TRBV30 and TRBJ2-2, the CDR3 gives the full variable domain: SQTIHQWPATLVQPVGSPLSLECTVEGTSNPNLYWYRQAAGRGLQLLFYSVGIGQISSEVPQNLSASRPQDRQFILSSKKLLLSDSGFYLCASQGGPGELFFGEGSRLTVL.

CDR3 bases: TGTGCCAGCAGAAGGGACGGCTCCTATGGCTACACCTTC. Protein: CASRRDGSYGYTF. The gene calls are TRBV6-5 and TRBJ1-2; D might be TRBD1 (5 bases). Trimming took 6 bases from V and 4 from J, leaving 12 bases between them. The germline V gene has CDR1 MNHEY and CDR2 SVGAGI. This CDR3 is 13 amino acids long.

The chain links TRBV30 to TRBJ2-5; D may be TRBD1 or TRBD2 (5 bases each). The CDR3 sequence is 13 residues long. Trimming pared 4 bases from V and 2 bases from J, leaving 11 bases between. Germline CDR1 and CDR2: GTSNPN and SVGIG (reference sequence). DNA of the CDR3: TGTGCCTGGACAGGGAGACAGCAAGAGACCCAGTACTTC. Translation gives CAWTGRQQETQYF.

The gene calls are TRBV2 and TRBJ2-5; D ambiguous. This CDR3 has 12 residues. V lost 9 bases and J 2 bases, leaving 10 bases between the germline ends. The germline V gene has CDR1 SNHLY and CDR2 FYNNEI. CDR3 loop: CASLKSQETQYF. CDR3 sequence (DNA): TGTGCCAGTCTGAAGTCTCAAGAGACCCAGTACTTC. Full variable domain (outside the CDR3, taken from reference TRBV2 and TRBJ2-5): EPEVTQTPSHQVTQMGQEVILRCVPISNHLYFYWYRQILGQKVEFLVSFYNNEISEKSEIFDDQFSVERPDGSNFTLKIRSTKLEDSAMYFCASLKSQETQYFGPGTRLLVL.

The chain's CDR3 is CASSLAGVENEQFF. DNA for the CDR3: TGTGCCAGCAGCTTGGCGGGAGTAGAAAATGAGCAGTTCTTC. This chain connects TRBV7-3 to TRBJ2-1; TRBD2 matches 7 bases. J was trimmed by 7 bases and V by 3 bases; bases with no gene match: 6. The CDR3 sequence is 14 residues long. Germline assignment: CDR1 SGHTA and CDR2 FQGTGA.

The chain carries TRBV6-5 and TRBJ2-1; the match to TRBD1 covers 8 bases. V lost 3 bases and J lost 9; bases outside the gene matches: 7. The CDR3 length is 14 residues. Germline CDR1 and CDR2: MNHEY and SVGAGI. The CDR3 loop is CASSYLGQGREQFF. The CDR3 DNA sequence: TGTGCCAGCAGTTATCTCGGACAGGGTCGTGAGCAGTTCTTC.

The chain is built from TRBV11-2 and TRBJ2-3, with D hard to call. The CDR3 has 13 residues. With 4 bases removed from V and 6 bases from J, the gap between germline ends came to 11 bases. The germline V gene encodes CDR1 SGHAT and CDR2 FQNNGV. CDR3 region: CASSWSTPDTQYF. CDR3 nucleotides: TGTGCCAGCAGCTGGTCAACGCCGGATACGCAGTATTTT.

The chain combines TRBV27 with TRBJ1-1, with D perhaps TRBD1 (6 bases). Trimming removed 3 bases from V and 4 bases from J, with 12 bases in between. The CDR3 has 14 residues. Looked up from germline, CDR1 is MNHEY and CDR2 is SMNVEV (reference sequence). The CDR3, as DNA: TGTGCCAGCAGTTTTACAGGGATGGGCACTGAAGCTTTCTTT. This codes for CASSFTGMGTEAFF.

This chain connects TRBV11-2 to TRBJ2-1; 11 bases match TRBD2. V gave up 2 bases and J gave up 16 bases; unmatched junction bases: 7. The CDR3 length is 13 residues. CDR1 and CDR2 from the germline V gene are SGHAT and FQNNGV. CDR3 sequence: CASSLISGRAEFF. The CDR3 DNA reads TGTGCCAGCAGCTTAATTAGCGGGAGGGCCGAATTCTTC.

Only one count was recorded for this clone. V usage is TRBV30 and J usage is TRBJ1-2; possibly TRBD1 for D (6 bases). Germline-derived CDR1 and CDR2 are GTSNPN and SVGIG (reference sequence). Trimming removed 8 bases from V and 4 bases from J, with 14 bases in between. The CDR3 is made up of 12 amino acids. CDR3 in DNA: TGTGCCGGGGGCCGCCCCACCTATGGCTACACCTTC. Translation gives CAGGRPTYGYTF.

The rearrangement joins TRBV28 to TRBJ2-2; 8 nucleotides line up with TRBD2. V lost 5 bases to trimming and J lost 0 bases; unmatched junction nucleotides: 2. Germline-derived CDR1 and CDR2 are MDHEN and SYDVKM. The CDR3 length is 15 residues. This chain's CDR3 is CASSRLATNTGELFF. DNA of the CDR3: TGTGCCAGCAGTCGACTAGCGACGAACACCGGGGAGCTGTTTTTT.

The rearrangement links TRBV5-1 to TRBJ2-1; no reliable D call. Trimming took off 3 bases at V and 7 bases at J, with 8 bases between the two ends. This CDR3 contains 12 residues. Germline values: CDR1 SGHRS, CDR2 YFSETQ. CDR3 amino acids: CASSWPGNEQFF. The DNA of the CDR3 is TGCGCCAGCAGCTGGCCAGGAAATGAGCAGTTCTTC.

The chain recombines TRBV4-1 with TRBJ1-1; 7 nucleotides agree with TRBD1. Trimming at V came to 1 base and at J to 1 base, leaving 15 bases not matched to a gene. The CDR3 runs to 19 residues. Germline V gives CDR1 MGHRA, CDR2 YSYEKL. CDR3 protein: CASSQGPGTVGVGNTEAFF. As DNA, the CDR3 is TGCGCCAGCAGCCAAGGCCCTGGGACAGTAGGAGTCGGGAACACTGAAGCTTTCTTT.

V is TRBV6-5 and J is TRBJ2-5, with TRBD1 identical over 7 bases. The junction had 4 bases not matched to a gene; V was cut back by 5 bases and J by 1 base. Germline V lookup: CDR1 MNHEY, CDR2 SVGAGI. The length of the CDR3 is 14 residues. The CDR3: CASSRRDSQETQYF. The CDR3 DNA follows: TGTGCCAGCAGTCGACGGGACAGCCAAGAGACCCAGTACTTC.

This clone was seen once. The rearrangement links TRBV19 to TRBJ2-7; 9 bases line up with TRBD1. This CDR3 spans 14 amino acids. Trimming took 4 bases from V and 3 from J; bases not matched to a gene: 4. Per germline, CDR1 LNHDA and CDR2 SQIVND (reference sequence). As DNA, the CDR3 is TGTGCCAGTAGTAAGAGGGACAGGGACTACGAGCAGTACTTC. Its protein product is CASSKRDRDYEQYF.

This sequence joins TRBV2 and TRBJ2-1; D unclear. Trimming shortened V by 10 bases and J by 7 bases, and 8 bases separated the two germline ends. There are 10 residues in the CDR3. Germline lookup yields CDR1 SNHLY and CDR2 FYNNEI. The CDR3 here is CATNLNEQFF. The CDR3 bases are TGTGCCACAAACCTAAATGAGCAGTTCTTC. The entire variable domain, with the rest obtained from reference TRBV2 and TRBJ2-1, is as follows: EPEVTQTPSHQVTQMGQEVILRCVPISNHLYFYWYRQILGQKVEFLVSFYNNEISEKSEIFDDQFSVERPDGSNFTLKIRSTKLEDSAMYFCATNLNEQFFGPGTRLTVL.

In its sample, this clone was seen a few times. The V and J genes are TRBV6-5 and TRBJ1-5; D remains ambiguous. The CDR3 covers 13 residues. In germline, CDR1 is MNHEY, CDR2 SVGAGI. The V gene lost 10 bases and the J gene lost 6 bases, with 16 bases spanning the gap. This CDR3 is CATWPFSGQPQHF. As DNA, the CDR3 is TGTGCCACCTGGCCTTTTTCAGGTCAGCCCCAGCATTTT.

This chain uses TRBV7-9 with TRBJ1-2; 9 bases fit TRBD1. The V gene end was trimmed by 4 bases and the J gene end by 12 bases; junction bases not matched to a gene: 15. Looked up from germline, CDR1 is SEHNR and CDR2 is FQNEAQ (reference sequence). This CDR3 region has 15 residues. The CDR3 DNA follows: TGTGCCAGCAGCTCCAGCAAACCCCCCGGGACAGGGAACACCTTC. It yields the protein CASSSSKPPGTGNTF.

The rearrangement links TRBV7-2 to TRBJ2-5; no definite D call. CDR1 is SGHTA and CDR2 is FQGNSA in the germline V gene. The germline V and J ends were trimmed by 7 bases and 1 base, with 10 bases remaining between them. The CDR3 loop spans 13 amino acids. The CDR3 sequence is CASNLGSQETQYF. The CDR3 region has the DNA TGTGCCAGCAACCTCGGGTCCCAAGAGACCCAGTACTTC.

The genes are TRBV6-5 and TRBJ1-1; possibly TRBD1 for D (5 bases). The germline V gene has CDR1 MNHEY and CDR2 SVGAGI. The ends were cut back, 7 bases at V and 1 base at J, with 16 bases in the middle. CDR3 length: 15 amino acids. The CDR3 spells CASTFRASRNTEAFF. In DNA, the CDR3 is TGTGCCAGCACCTTCAGGGCCAGCCGGAACACTGAAGCTTTCTTT.

Here the CDR3 reads CASSLEHLYGYTF. The CDR3 DNA is TGTGCCAGCAGCTTGGAACACCTCTATGGCTACACCTTC. The chain carries TRBV7-2 and TRBJ1-2, with D hard to call. There are 13 residues in the CDR3. Germline V gene data show CDR1 as SGHTA and CDR2 as FQGNSA. V lost 3 bases and J 4 bases, leaving 9 bases between the germline ends.

In this sample, this clone turned up a few times. This chain uses TRBV11-3 with TRBJ2-1, with 10 nucleotides matching TRBD2. The CDR3 is made up of 16 amino acids. The germline CDR1 and CDR2 sequences are SGHNT and YENEEA. The J segment lost 3 bases and the V segment lost 9 bases, leaving 11 bases of the junction unmatched. Here the CDR3 DNA reads TGTGCCAGAATAGCGGGGGGACCCGAGGACTACAATGAGCAGTTCTTC. It yields the protein CARIAGGPEDYNEQFF.

The chain combines TRBV6-4 with TRBJ2-1; 7 bases are shared with TRBD1. V lost 2 bases to trimming and J lost 6 bases; unmatched junction nucleotides: 4. Germline-derived CDR1 and CDR2 are MRHNA and SNTAGT. This CDR3 has 14 residues. The CDR3 bases are TGTGCCAGCAGTGACCCGGCAGGGGGCAATGAGCAGTTCTTC. Encoded protein: CASSDPAGGNEQFF.

V usage is TRBV28 and J usage is TRBJ2-2, with no clear D. Trimming removed 2 bases at V and 4 bases at J, with 8 bases between. The germline CDR1 and CDR2 sequences are MDHEN and SYDVKM. CDR3 length equals 14 residues. In DNA form, the CDR3 reads TGTGCCAGCAGTTTAACTTGGGGCACCGGGGAGCTGTTTTTT. It codes for CASSLTWGTGELFF.

This chain links TRBV4-1 with TRBJ2-3; 12 nucleotides line up with TRBD1. V gave up 4 bases and J gave up 3 bases; unmatched junction bases: 17. The CDR3 has 20 amino acids. Germline V CDR1 and CDR2: MGHRA, YSYEKL. The CDR3 DNA reads as TGCGCCAGCAGCCGATCTAGAGGGACAGGGGGCCAGTCGAGGACAGATACGCAGTATTTT. Encoded protein: CASSRSRGTGGQSRTDTQYF.

The chain recombines TRBV6-6 with TRBJ2-7; tentatively, D is TRBD1 (5 bases). V was cut by 7 bases and J by 1 base, with 14 bases left in between. The CDR3 consists of 14 residues. The germline gives CDR1 MNHNY, CDR2 SVGAGI (reference sequence). CDR3 loop: CASTRQIGSYEQYF. The CDR3 nucleotides read TGTGCCAGCACCCGACAGATAGGGTCCTACGAGCAGTACTTC.

There are a few counts of this clone. The chain links TRBV7-9 to TRBJ2-5, with TRBD2 matching 8 bases. J was trimmed by 1 base and V by 3 bases; bases with no gene match: 1. CDR1 is SEHNR, CDR2 FQNEAQ, per germline (reference sequence). CDR3 length: 14 amino acids. This CDR3 is CASSFSGTQETQYF. The CDR3 DNA is TGTGCCAGCAGCTTTAGCGGGACCCAAGAGACCCAGTACTTC. Drawing the rest from reference TRBV7-9 and TRBJ2-5, the complete variable domain is DTGVSQNPRHKITKRGQNVTFRCDPISEHNRLYWYRQTLGQGPEFLTYFQNEAQLEKSRLLSDRFSAERPKGSFSTLEIQRTEQGDSAMYLCASSFSGTQETQYFGPGTRLLVL.

The chain links TRBV29-1 to TRBJ1-2; 7 bases are shared with TRBD1. There are 14 residues in the CDR3. The germline V gene encodes CDR1 SQVTM and CDR2 ANQGSEA. Trimming took 7 bases from V and 4 from J; bases not matched to a gene: 12. The CDR3 nucleotides read TGCAGCGCAACCGCCTCCGGGACAGTCTATGGCTACACCTTC. It yields the protein CSATASGTVYGYTF. Supplemented by reference TRBV29-1 and TRBJ1-2, the full variable domain reads SAVISQKPSRDICQRGTSLTIQCQVDSQVTMMFWYRQQPGQSLTLIATANQGSEATYESGFVIDKFPISRPNLTFSTLTVSNMSPEDSSIYLCSATASGTVYGYTFGSGTRLTVV.

The V gene is TRBV29-1, the J gene TRBJ2-7; D might be TRBD2 (6 bases). The CDR3 has 16 residues. The germline V and J ends were trimmed by 4 bases and 1 base, with 20 bases remaining between them. Germline CDR1 reads SQVTM; CDR2 reads ANQGSEA. The CDR3 DNA reads as TGCAGCGTTGGGTTTGGGGGAGGTTTTGTTTCCTACGAGCAGTACTTC. Its translation is CSVGFGGGFVSYEQYF.

This rearrangement joins TRBV5-5 to TRBJ1-3; D gene uncertain. This CDR3 is 13 amino acids long. Germline CDR1 reads SGHKS; CDR2 reads YYEKEE (reference sequence). Trimming left V 0 bases short and J 7 bases short, with 8 bases between. The CDR3 DNA follows: TGTGCCAGCAGCTTGGATCTGCCGAACACCATATATTTT. It is translated as CASSLDLPNTIYF.

The rearrangement joins TRBV6-1 to TRBJ1-1, with unresolved D. The V and J ends lost 2 bases and 7 bases respectively, with 14 bases between them. CDR3 length: 14 residues. Germline CDR1 is MNHNS and CDR2 is SASEGT. CDR3 nucleotides: TGTGCCAGCAGTGAACTAGGCAGAACCCTTGAAGCTTTCTTT. Its protein product is CASSELGRTLEAFF.